This record concerns one T cell receptor beta chain sequence. Using immunoSEQ multiplex PCR, the repertoire was profiled, and TCRdb retains in-frame clones only, with some absent. The table lists about 95,000 clones, approximately 75% of them singletons. Per germline, CDR1 SGHNT and CDR2 YYREEE (reference sequence). CDR3 length: 15 residues. The V gene end was trimmed by 4 bases and the J gene end by 3 bases; junction bases not matched to a gene: 6. This sample was taken from a study of fetal regulatory T cell absence and autoimmunity. This clonotype was sampled from a male donor with IPEX syndrome. The chain uses TRBV5-4 and TRBJ2-7, with 11 bases matching TRBD2. The specimen was pancreas tissue. CDR3 amino acids: CASSGLAGGVYEQYF. The DNA of the CDR3 is TGTGCCAGCAGCGGGCTAGCGGGAGGCGTCTACGAGCAGTACTTC.